The source of this TCR beta chain is a study of blood T cell repertoires in COVID-19. For the study at large: Samples representing acute and convalescent COVID-19 were sourced from the United States, Italy and Spain.

Sequenced by immunoSEQ multiplex PCR; TCRdb stores in-frame clones only, minus some. The data contain more than 200,000 clones, 70% to 90% of them seen just once; the ten biggest clones take up under 2.5%. CDR1 SGHDT and CDR2 YYEEEE come from the germline V gene. V was clipped by 2 bases and J by 0 bases, with 11 bases between them. The CDR3 contains 15 residues. The sequenced material came from peripheral blood. The genes are TRBV5-6 and TRBJ1-1; tentatively, D is TRBD1 (6 bases). The source of this sequence is a woman aged 40 to 50 who had recovered from COVID-19. The CDR3 DNA reads as TGTGCCAGCAGCTTAGTTGGGGGCATGAACACTGAAGCTTTCTTT. The encoded protein is CASSLVGGMNTEAFF.